The 17 T cell receptor beta chains below come from one sample, sequenced in a study of Ad26.COV2.S vaccination and SARS-CoV-2 variants. Libraries were prepared by immunoSEQ multiplex PCR; TCRdb keeps only in-frame clonotypes and omits some of them. The sample carries approximately 150,000 clones, 86% recorded once. The sample was peripheral blood, taken after recovery from COVID-19. The source of these receptors is a human donor who had recovered from COVID-19.

This chain links TRBV11-2 with TRBJ2-7; weak D call: TRBD2 (5 bases). This CDR3 region has 14 residues. With 5 bases removed from V and 2 bases from J, the gap between germline ends came to 13 bases. Germline V gene sequence: CDR1 SGHAT, CDR2 FQNNGV. The CDR3 nucleotides read TGTGCCAGCAGCCCCGAGTTCGGGGCCTACGAGCAGTACTTC. Translating it yields CASSPEFGAYEQYF.

This clone was observed once. The chain recombines TRBV6-2 or TRBV6-3 with TRBJ2-4; 10 bases align to TRBD1. CDR3 length equals 13 residues. Losses at the gene ends were 5 bases for V and 13 bases for J; bases not matched to a gene: 8. Germline loops: CDR1 MNHEY, CDR2 SVGEGT. CDR3 in amino acids: CASSETGGSIQYF. The CDR3 DNA is TGTGCCAGCAGTGAGACAGGGGGCAGTATCCAGTACTTC.

The chain has TRBV4-1 and TRBJ2-7, with a weak D call TRBD1 (5 bases). The germline V gene encodes CDR1 MGHRA and CDR2 YSYEKL. CDR3 length: 16 amino acids. Trimming pared 4 bases from V and 4 bases from J, leaving 20 bases between. CDR3: CASSPQMGRNGYEQYF. In DNA, the CDR3 is TGCGCCAGCAGCCCTCAGATGGGGCGGAATGGGTACGAGCAGTACTTC.

CDR3 bases: TGTGCCAGCAGTGTCGACAGGGTGGGGACAAAGCAGTACTTC. Its translation is CASSVDRVGTKQYF. The V call is TRBV2, the J call TRBJ2-7; TRBD1 aligns across 7 bases. Germline-derived CDR1 and CDR2 are SNHLY and FYNNEI. The V gene end was trimmed by 4 bases and the J gene end by 8 bases; junction bases not matched to a gene: 11. This CDR3 contains 14 residues.

CDR3 coding DNA: TGTGCCAGCAGCGCCTATGTCAGGGGGTACGAGCAGTACTTC. Its translation is CASSAYVRGYEQYF. The chain uses TRBV7-9 and TRBJ2-7, with 7 bases matching TRBD1. The V and J ends lost 5 bases and 4 bases, in that order; junction bases with no gene match: 8. Germline CDR1 reads SEHNR; CDR2 reads FQNEAQ (reference sequence). This CDR3 is 14 amino acids long.

As to this clone: Other nucleotide sequences in the sample specify the same CDR3. CDR3 in amino acids: CASRTGSGTGELFF. The DNA of the CDR3 is TGTGCCAGTAGGACAGGGTCAGGCACCGGGGAGCTGTTTTTT. This rearrangement joins TRBV11-3 to TRBJ2-2, with 8 bases matching TRBD1. Germline lookup yields CDR1 SGHNT and CDR2 YENEEA. This CDR3 comprises 14 residues. V gave up 9 bases and J gave up 4 bases; unmatched junction bases: 7.

The genes are TRBV30 and TRBJ1-5; 8 nucleotides match TRBD1. CDR1 GTSNPN and CDR2 SVGIG come from the germline V gene (reference sequence). J lost 3 bases, V lost 5 bases, and 6 bases had no gene match. The CDR3 extends over 14 amino acids. CDR3 sequence: CAWVGQAINQPQHF. CDR3 nucleotides: TGTGCCTGGGTGGGACAGGCCATCAATCAGCCCCAGCATTTT. The variable domain in full, with the rest retrieved from reference TRBV30 and TRBJ1-5, is SQTIHQWPATLVQPVGSPLSLECTVEGTSNPNLYWYRQAAGRGLQLLFYSVGIGQISSEVPQNLSASRPQDRQFILSSKKLLLSDSGFYLCAWVGQAINQPQHFGDGTRLSIL.

Written as DNA, the CDR3 is TGTGCCAGCAGCTTACGGGCAGGGCACGAGCAGTACTTC. Protein: CASSLRAGHEQYF. V usage is TRBV11-2 and J usage is TRBJ2-7; perhaps TRBD1 as D (5 bases). Looked up from germline, CDR1 is SGHAT and CDR2 is FQNNGV. The CDR3 has 13 amino acids. The germline V and J ends were trimmed by 2 bases and 5 bases, with 10 bases remaining between them.

In this sample, this clone turned up once. This chain connects TRBV27 to TRBJ2-4; 8 nucleotides line up with TRBD2. The CDR3 extends over 14 amino acids. Per germline, CDR1 MNHEY and CDR2 SMNVEV (reference sequence). J lost 6 bases, V lost 3 bases, and 4 bases had no gene match. Written as DNA, the CDR3 is TGTGCCAGCAGTTTCGGGAGGGAGGCAAACATTCAGTACTTC. This gives the protein CASSFGREANIQYF.

The chain employs TRBV24-1 and TRBJ1-1; 9 bases map to TRBD1. With V trimmed by 3 bases and J by 6 bases, 7 bases remained unmatched. The CDR3 is made up of 15 amino acids. Germline CDR1 is KGHDR and CDR2 is SFDVKD. CDR3 loop: CATSDNRGPGAEAFF. The CDR3 nucleotides are TGTGCCACCAGTGATAACAGGGGGCCTGGGGCTGAAGCTTTCTTT.

This sequence joins TRBV5-6 and TRBJ2-7, with D uncertain. CDR1 is SGHDT and CDR2 is YYEEEE in the germline V gene. The CDR3 has 16 residues. The V and J ends lost 0 bases and 2 bases respectively, with 15 bases between them. The CDR3 loop is CASSLAGRRTTYEQYF. In nucleotides, the CDR3 is TGTGCCAGCAGCTTGGCCGGTCGTCGAACTACCTACGAGCAGTACTTC.

As for this clone: The sample contains more than one DNA sequence encoding this CDR3. The chain combines TRBV9 with TRBJ1-2; 7 bases agree with TRBD1. This CDR3 region has 14 residues. From germline, CDR1 is SGDLS and CDR2 YYNGEE. After removal of 4 bases from V and 1 base from J, the junction contained 4 bases not matched to a gene. The CDR3 DNA follows: TGTGCCAGCAGCCCCCGACAGGGTAACTATGGCTACACCTTC. Translating gives CASSPRQGNYGYTF.

The gene calls are TRBV28 and TRBJ2-7; a weak D match, TRBD1 (5 bases). The CDR3 spans 13 residues. The V end was cut by 6 bases, the J end by 5 bases, with 14 bases between. Germline V gives CDR1 MDHEN, CDR2 SYDVKM. The CDR3 DNA sequence: TGTGCCAGCAGACGGACATTGGCCCACGAGCAGTACTTC. As protein: CASRRTLAHEQYF.

This chain links TRBV4-3 with TRBJ2-3; 8 nucleotides agree with TRBD1. The length of the CDR3 is 14 residues. V shed 3 bases, J shed 4 bases, and the junction held 3 bases outside the gene matches. The germline CDR1 and CDR2 sequences are LGHNA and YSLEER. This chain's CDR3 is CASSQTGDADTQYF. The CDR3 bases are TGCGCCAGCAGCCAGACAGGGGACGCAGATACGCAGTATTTT.

The chain joins TRBV5-1 to TRBJ2-3; TRBD2 is a possible D gene (6 bases). The germline V gene encodes CDR1 SGHRS and CDR2 YFSETQ. V gave up 0 bases and J gave up 0 bases, with 8 bases separating them. This CDR3 is built from 15 residues. CDR3 in DNA: TGCGCCAGCAGCTTGGGAAGCGGGAGCACAGATACGCAGTATTTT. Its translation: CASSLGSGSTDTQYF. Variable domain in full (rest from reference TRBV5-1 and TRBJ2-3): KAGVTQTPRYLIKTRGQQVTLSCSPISGHRSVSWYQQTPGQGLQFLFEYFSETQRNKGNFPGRFSGRQFSNSRSEMNVSTLELGDSALYLCASSLGSGSTDTQYFGPGTRLTVL.

The rearrangement links TRBV23-1 to TRBJ1-2; 9 positions match TRBD1. TRBV23-1 is an ORF, and what it does is uncertain. The CDR3 length is 16 residues. V was pared by 1 base and J by 7 bases, with 10 bases of the junction left unmatched. The CDR3 DNA follows: TGCGCCAGCAGTCAATTTGAAACAGGGGGCAACGGTGGCTACACCTTC. Protein product: CASSQFETGGNGGYTF.

The chain links TRBV7-9 to TRBJ1-1; D remains unclear. Germline CDR1 and CDR2: SEHNR and FQNEAQ (reference sequence). Deletions cut 5 bases from V and 1 base from J, with 11 bases between. The CDR3 runs to 14 residues. This CDR3 is CASSLLVENTEAFF. The CDR3 DNA is TGTGCCAGCAGCCTCCTGGTGGAGAACACTGAAGCTTTCTTT.